This T cell receptor (beta chain) was observed in a study of blood T cell repertoires in COVID-19. Across the whole study: The study drew acute and convalescent COVID-19 samples from the United States, Italy and Spain. PBMCs, B-cell-depleted T cells, or T cells were the source of the cDNA or gDNA that made up the material.

Original methodology: The assay estimated nucleated cells by amplifying reference gene primers. Clones were read by immunoSEQ multiplex PCR, and TCRdb kept only the in-frame ones, dropping some. D and trimming come from the DNA, and the V and J calls and clone size come from that table. The sample lists approximately 50,000 clones; approximately 83% were seen once. This clone appeared a few times. The CDR3 length is 15 residues. Per germline, CDR1 MNHEY and CDR2 SVGAGI. Trimming cost V 9 bases and J 0 bases, with 17 bases left between them. The rearrangement links TRBV6-5 to TRBJ1-1; TRBD1 might be the D (6 bases). Sequencing used peripheral blood. This TCR was recovered from a human donor in a cohort sampled during active COVID-19. CDR3 residues: CASDQGRIMNTEAFF. In DNA form, the CDR3 reads TGTGCCAGTGACCAGGGGCGAATAATGAACACTGAAGCTTTCTTT.